The clone carrying this T cell receptor (beta chain) was seen only once. This specimen comes from a study of blood T cell repertoires in COVID-19. The overall study: Samples came from the United States, Italy and Spain, spanning acute and convalescent COVID-19. PBMCs, B-cell-depleted T cells, or T cells provided the cDNA or gDNA that made up the material.

This CDR3 is built from 14 residues. Trimming took 0 bases from V and 10 from J, leaving 16 bases between them. CDR1 is SGDLS and CDR2 is YYNGEE in the germline V gene. How the authors handled the data: Reference gene primer amplification in the assay estimated nucleated cell counts. Only in-frame clones appear in the TCRdb table, and some are missing; sequencing was by immunoSEQ multiplex PCR. Clone size and V and J calls were adopted from that table, with D and trimming inferred from the DNA. In the table there are around 65,000 clones, roughly 88% of which are singletons. This receptor was taken from a human donor in a cohort sampled during active COVID-19. Sequencing was performed on peripheral blood. The chain carries TRBV9 and TRBJ1-1, with D possibly matching TRBD1 (5 bases). The CDR3 sequence: CASSVDTGPGRAFF. CDR3 bases: TGTGCCAGCAGCGTAGATACAGGTCCCGGTAGAGCTTTCTTT.